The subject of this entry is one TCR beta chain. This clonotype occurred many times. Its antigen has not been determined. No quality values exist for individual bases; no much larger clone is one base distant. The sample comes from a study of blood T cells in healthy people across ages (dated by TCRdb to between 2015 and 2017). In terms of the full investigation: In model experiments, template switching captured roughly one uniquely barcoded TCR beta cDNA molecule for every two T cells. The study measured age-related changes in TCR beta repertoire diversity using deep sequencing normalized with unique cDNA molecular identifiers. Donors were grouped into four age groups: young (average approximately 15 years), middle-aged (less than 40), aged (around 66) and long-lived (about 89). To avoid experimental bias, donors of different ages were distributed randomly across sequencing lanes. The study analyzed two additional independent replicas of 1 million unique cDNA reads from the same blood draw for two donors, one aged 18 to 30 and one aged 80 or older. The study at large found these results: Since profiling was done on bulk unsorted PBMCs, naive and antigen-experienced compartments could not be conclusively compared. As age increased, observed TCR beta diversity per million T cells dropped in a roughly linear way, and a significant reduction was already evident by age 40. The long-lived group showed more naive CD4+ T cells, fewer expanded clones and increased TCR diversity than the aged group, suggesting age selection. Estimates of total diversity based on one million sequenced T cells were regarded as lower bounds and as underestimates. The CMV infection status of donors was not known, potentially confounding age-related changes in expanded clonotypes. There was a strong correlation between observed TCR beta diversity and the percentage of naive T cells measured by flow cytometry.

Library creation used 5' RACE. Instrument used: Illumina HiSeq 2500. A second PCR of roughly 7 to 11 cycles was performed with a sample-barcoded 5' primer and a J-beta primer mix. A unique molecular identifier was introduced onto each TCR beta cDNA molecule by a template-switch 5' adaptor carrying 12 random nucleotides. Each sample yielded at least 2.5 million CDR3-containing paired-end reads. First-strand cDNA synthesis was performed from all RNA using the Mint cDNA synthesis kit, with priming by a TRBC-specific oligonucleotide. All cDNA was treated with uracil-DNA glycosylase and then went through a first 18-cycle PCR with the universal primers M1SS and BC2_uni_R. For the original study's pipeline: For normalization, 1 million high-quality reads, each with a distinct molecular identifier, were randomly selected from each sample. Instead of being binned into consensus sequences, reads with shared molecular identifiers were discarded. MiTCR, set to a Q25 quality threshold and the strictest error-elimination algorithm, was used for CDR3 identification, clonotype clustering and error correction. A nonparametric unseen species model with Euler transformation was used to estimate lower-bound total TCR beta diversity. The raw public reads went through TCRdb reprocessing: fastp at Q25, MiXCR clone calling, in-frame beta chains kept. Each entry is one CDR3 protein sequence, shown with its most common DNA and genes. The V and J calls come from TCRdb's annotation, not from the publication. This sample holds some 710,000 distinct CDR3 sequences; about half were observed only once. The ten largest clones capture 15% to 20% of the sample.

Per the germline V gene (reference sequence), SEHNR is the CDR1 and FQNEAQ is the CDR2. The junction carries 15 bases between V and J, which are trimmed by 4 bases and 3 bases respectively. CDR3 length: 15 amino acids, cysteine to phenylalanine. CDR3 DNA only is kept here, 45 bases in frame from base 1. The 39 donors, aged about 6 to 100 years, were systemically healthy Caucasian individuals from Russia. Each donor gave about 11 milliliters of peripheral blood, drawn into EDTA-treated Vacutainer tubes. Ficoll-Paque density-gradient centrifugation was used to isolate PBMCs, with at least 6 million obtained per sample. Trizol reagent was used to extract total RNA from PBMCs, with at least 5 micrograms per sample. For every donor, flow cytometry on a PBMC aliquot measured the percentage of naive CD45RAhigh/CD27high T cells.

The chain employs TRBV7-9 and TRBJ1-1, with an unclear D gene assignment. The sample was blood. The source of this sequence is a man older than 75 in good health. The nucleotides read TGTGCCAGCAGCTCCCCCGAGAGGGCGGACACTGAAGCTTTCTTT. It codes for CASSSPERADTEAFF.